This TCR beta chain is from a study of response to subunit inactivated influenza vaccine. CDR1 SGHTA and CDR2 FQGNSA come from the germline V gene. The V segment lost 1 base and the J segment 7 bases; nucleotides outside the gene matches: 7. There are 16 residues in the CDR3. TCRdb re-called the RT-PCR reads with MiXCR, one entry per CDR3 protein. Here the sample spans some 540,000 distinct CDR3 sequences, around a quarter being singletons. The same data also went into a second study, on T cells expressing NK-cell markers. That report adds: TCR beta libraries carry UMIs added by 5'RACE template switching. What remained unclear was the HCMV specificity of expanded NKG2C+ T cell clones.

The chain is built from TRBV7-2 and TRBJ1-2; 12 positions match TRBD1. The clonotype comes from a man in his forties or fifties who received an inactivated influenza vaccine. Sequencing used CD4+ T cells sorted from PBMCs, obtained 11 to 12 days after vaccination. The CDR3 reads CASSLVRGQGAGGYTF. The CDR3, as DNA: TGTGCCAGCAGCTTAGTTCGGGGACAGGGGGCTGGTGGCTACACCTTC.